This T cell receptor (beta chain) appears in the sequencing data of a study of identical twins. This clonotype was seen a few times. CDR3 length equals 14 residues. CDR1 SGHAT and CDR2 FQDESV come from the germline V gene (reference sequence). V lost 2 bases, J lost 5 bases, and 12 bases lay in between. From the 5' RACE reads, TCRdb called clonotypes with MiXCR, one entry per CDR3 protein. This sample has under 250,000 distinct CDR3 sequences, with 7.5% found just once. These same data were also listed under a study on yellow fever vaccine responses in identical twins.

The sequence derives from a woman between 18 and 29 years old in good health. The chain links TRBV11-1 to TRBJ2-5; TRBD2 is a possible D gene (5 bases). Sequencing was done on a sample of CD8+ T cells sorted from blood. CDR3 protein: CASSLPGSGETQYF. The CDR3 nucleotides read TGTGCCAGCAGCTTACCCGGTTCGGGGGAGACCCAGTACTTC.